This TCR beta chain appears in the sequencing data of a study of breast tumors, draining lymph nodes, adjacent tissues. TCRdb independently ran MiXCR on the multiplex PCR reads; one entry per CDR3 protein. The sample shows tens of thousands of distinct CDR3 sequences, 68% of them seen only once. Concerning this clonotype itself: One end of the junction varies from germline; a read error may be responsible.

The CDR3 sequence is 13 residues long. Germline loops: CDR1 SGHTA, CDR2 FQGNSA. The receptor was isolated from a female donor with breast cancer. Some clones in this sample may be carry-over from other donors' samples. V is TRBV7-2 and J is TRBJ2-3; unclear D gene. What was sequenced was tumor-adjacent breast tissue. In DNA, the CDR3 is TGTGCCAGCAGCTTATTATTCACAGATACGCGGTATTTT. Its protein product is CASSLLFTDTRYF.